A selection of T cell receptor beta chains follows, all from one sample in a study of cytomegalovirus exposure and HLA in healthy donors. The assay was immunoSEQ multiplex PCR, and TCRdb's table has in-frame clones only and misses some. The top ten clones hold less than 7% of a sample with tens of thousands of clones, about four fifths of them seen once. Sequenced sample: PBMCs. The receptor source for this set is a woman aged 25 to 39 in good health and CMV-seronegative. Both conserved end residues are part of each CDR3. The order of the fields is CDR3 DNA, CDR3 protein, CDR3 length, J gene, D gene, clone size, V gene. D genes are given only for firm matches. Some rows mark clone size as missing; the rest say once, few, many or name a class of expanded clone.

DNA: TGTGCCAGCAGCTTATATCGGGAGCAGTACTTC
CDR3: CASSLYREQYF
length: 11
J: TRBJ2-7
D: -
size: -
V: TRBV7-9

DNA: TGTGCCAGCAGCTTAGACGGGAATAGCAATGAGCAGTTCTTC
CDR3: CASSLDGNSNEQFF
length: 14
J: TRBJ2-1
D: -
size: -
V: TRBV7-9

DNA: TGTGCCAGCAGCTCTAGGCCTACAGGGTTAGGAGACGAGCAGTACTTC
CDR3: CASSSRPTGLGDEQYF
length: 16
J: TRBJ2-7
D: -
size: once
V: TRBV7-6

DNA: TGTGCCAGCAGCCACTTGGACAGGGACACCGGGGAGCTGTTTTTT
CDR3: CASSHLDRDTGELFF
length: 15
J: TRBJ2-2
D: TRBD1
size: -
V: TRBV13

DNA: TGTGCCAGCAGCACCCCCCGTCGGAGAGGAGGCGGGGAGCTGTTTTTT
CDR3: CASSTPRRRGGGELFF
length: 16
J: TRBJ2-2
D: -
size: -
V: TRBV7-2

DNA: TGTGCCAGTATCCCGGGACACCTGCCGACTCTGAACACCGGGGAGCTGTTTTTT
CDR3: CASIPGHLPTLNTGELFF
length: 18
J: TRBJ2-2
D: -
size: -
V: TRBV19

DNA: TGTGCCAGCTCACCCCAGAGGAGCGGATCTAACACCGGGGAGCTGTTTTTT
CDR3: CASSPQRSGSNTGELFF
length: 17
J: TRBJ2-2
D: -
size: -
V: TRBV18

DNA: TGTGCCAGCAGCGTGTGGGAGCCCCTTCCCGGGGAGCTGTTTTTT
CDR3: CASSVWEPLPGELFF
length: 15
J: TRBJ2-2
D: -
size: -
V: TRBV9

DNA: TGTGCCAGCAGCGTGGGACAGAGTGGGAATGAGCAGTTCTTC
CDR3: CASSVGQSGNEQFF
length: 14
J: TRBJ2-1
D: TRBD1
size: once
V: TRBV6-5

DNA: TGTGCCAGCAGTTCACAGGGGGCTCTAGACACTGAAGCTTTCTTT
CDR3: CASSSQGALDTEAFF
length: 15
J: TRBJ1-1
D: TRBD1
size: few
V: TRBV27

DNA: TGTGCCAGCAGCTTAATGGGGACAGGCTACAATGAGCAGTTCTTC
CDR3: CASSLMGTGYNEQFF
length: 15
J: TRBJ2-1
D: TRBD1
size: -
V: TRBV7-3

DNA: TGCGCCAGCAGCTTGGAAGCGGGAGGGCCGGAGACCCAGTACTTC
CDR3: CASSLEAGGPETQYF
length: 15
J: TRBJ2-5
D: TRBD2
size: -
V: TRBV5-1

DNA: TGTGCCAGCAGTTATTTCACAGGGGTTAGCGGGGAGCTGTTTTTT
CDR3: CASSYFTGVSGELFF
length: 15
J: TRBJ2-2
D: TRBD1
size: -
V: TRBV6-5

DNA: TGTGCCAGTAGTATGGGGACAGGGTTTTACAATGAGCAGTTCTTC
CDR3: CASSMGTGFYNEQFF
length: 15
J: TRBJ2-1
D: TRBD1
size: few
V: TRBV19

DNA: TGCAGCGGAAGACAGACGAACACTGAAGCTTTCTTT
CDR3: CSGRQTNTEAFF
length: 12
J: TRBJ1-1
D: -
size: once
V: TRBV29-1

DNA: TGTGCCAGTAGTATCCCTAGCGGGAGTAGGAATGAGCAGTTCTTC
CDR3: CASSIPSGSRNEQFF
length: 15
J: TRBJ2-1
D: TRBD2
size: -
V: TRBV19

DNA: TGTGCCAGCAGCTTCGGGACAGGCACAGATACGCAGTATTTT
CDR3: CASSFGTGTDTQYF
length: 14
J: TRBJ2-3
D: TRBD1
size: -
V: TRBV7-3

DNA: TGTTCCAGCAGCTTAGGGTCTACCGGGACTAGCGTCTACAATGAGCAGTTCTTC
CDR3: CSSSLGSTGTSVYNEQFF
length: 18
J: TRBJ2-1
D: TRBD2
size: -
V: TRBV7-9

DNA: TGTGCCAGCAGCTTGACCCCGGGACTAGCGCTCTACAATGAGCAGTTCTTC
CDR3: CASSLTPGLALYNEQFF
length: 17
J: TRBJ2-1
D: TRBD2
size: -
V: TRBV5-6

DNA: TGTGCCAGCAGCTTATCGGGACAGGGGGGGGATGGCTACACCTTC
CDR3: CASSLSGQGGDGYTF
length: 15
J: TRBJ1-2
D: TRBD1
size: -
V: TRBV7-3

DNA: TGTGCCAGCACCCTTACGGGCGGGTATCAGTATGGCTACACCTTC
CDR3: CASTLTGGYQYGYTF
length: 15
J: TRBJ1-2
D: -
size: -
V: TRBV6-5

DNA: TGTGCCAGCAGTTACTCGAGTCCAGGGGGTCGAACTGAAGCTTTCTTT
CDR3: CASSYSSPGGRTEAFF
length: 16
J: TRBJ1-1
D: TRBD1
size: -
V: TRBV6-5

DNA: TGTGCCAGCAGTCCTGGGTATAGGCGGACCGGGGAGCTGTTTTTT
CDR3: CASSPGYRRTGELFF
length: 15
J: TRBJ2-2
D: -
size: -
V: TRBV28

DNA: TGTGCCAGCCGGGGGAACAGGAACACTGAAGCTTTCTTT
CDR3: CASRGNRNTEAFF
length: 13
J: TRBJ1-1
D: -
size: -
V: TRBV19

DNA: TGTGCCAGCAGCTTTGGTGCGATCGGCTCCTACAATGAGCAGTTCTTC
CDR3: CASSFGAIGSYNEQFF
length: 16
J: TRBJ2-1
D: -
size: -
V: TRBV7-8

DNA: TGTGCCAGCAGCCGTGGAGGGAGTTCCTACGAGCAGTACTTC
CDR3: CASSRGGSSYEQYF
length: 14
J: TRBJ2-7
D: -
size: -
V: TRBV7-8